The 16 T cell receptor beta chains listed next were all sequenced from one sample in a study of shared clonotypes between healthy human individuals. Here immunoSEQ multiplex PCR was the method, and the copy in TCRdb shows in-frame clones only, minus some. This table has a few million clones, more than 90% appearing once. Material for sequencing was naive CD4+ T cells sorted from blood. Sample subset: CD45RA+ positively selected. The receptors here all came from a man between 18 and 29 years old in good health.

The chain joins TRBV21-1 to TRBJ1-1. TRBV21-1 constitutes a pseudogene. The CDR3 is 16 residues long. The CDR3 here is CASSPGHVSHNTEAFF. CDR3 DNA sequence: TGTGCCAGCAGCCCCGGCCATGTGAGTCACAACACTGAAGCTTTCTTT.

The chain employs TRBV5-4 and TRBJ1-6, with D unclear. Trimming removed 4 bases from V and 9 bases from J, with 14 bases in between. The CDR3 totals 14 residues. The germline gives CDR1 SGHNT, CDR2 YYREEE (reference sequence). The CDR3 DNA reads TGTGCCAGCAGCCCCGAAGGTGGGGTTTCACCCCTCCACTTT. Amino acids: CASSPEGGVSPLHF.

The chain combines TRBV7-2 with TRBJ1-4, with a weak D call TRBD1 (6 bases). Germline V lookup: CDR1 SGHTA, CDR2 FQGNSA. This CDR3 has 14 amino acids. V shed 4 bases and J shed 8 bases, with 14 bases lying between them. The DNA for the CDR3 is TGTGCCAGCAGCTCACAGGGCCGGGGGGAAAAACTGTTTTTT. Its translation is CASSSQGRGEKLFF.

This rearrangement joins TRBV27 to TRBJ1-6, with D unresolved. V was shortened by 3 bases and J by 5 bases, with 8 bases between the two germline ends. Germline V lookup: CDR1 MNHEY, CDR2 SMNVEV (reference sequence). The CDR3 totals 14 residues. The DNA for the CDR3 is TGTGCCAGCAGTTTGACCCGGCATAATTCACCCCTCCACTTT. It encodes CASSLTRHNSPLHF.

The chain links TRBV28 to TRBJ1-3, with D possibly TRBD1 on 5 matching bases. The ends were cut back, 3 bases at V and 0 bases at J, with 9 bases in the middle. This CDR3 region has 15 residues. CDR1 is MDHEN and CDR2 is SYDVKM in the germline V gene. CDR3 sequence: CASSFGDVSGNTIYF. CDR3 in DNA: TGTGCCAGCAGTTTTGGGGACGTCTCTGGAAACACCATATATTTT.

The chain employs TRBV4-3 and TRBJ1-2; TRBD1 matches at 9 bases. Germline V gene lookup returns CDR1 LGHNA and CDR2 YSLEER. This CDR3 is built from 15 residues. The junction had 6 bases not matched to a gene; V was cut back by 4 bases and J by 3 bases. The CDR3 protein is CASSPGQGIYYGYTF. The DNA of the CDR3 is TGCGCCAGCAGCCCTGGACAGGGGATTTACTATGGCTACACCTTC.

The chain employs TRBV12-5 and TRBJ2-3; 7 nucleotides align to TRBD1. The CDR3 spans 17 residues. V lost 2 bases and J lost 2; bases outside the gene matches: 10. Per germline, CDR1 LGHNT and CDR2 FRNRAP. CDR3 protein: CASGLLATGLDTDTQYF. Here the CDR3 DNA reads TGTGCTAGTGGTTTGCTGGCGACAGGGCTGGACACAGATACGCAGTATTTT. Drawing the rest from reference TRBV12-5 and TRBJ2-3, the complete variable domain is DARVTQTPRHKVTEMGQEVTMRCQPILGHNTVFWYRQTMMQGLELLAYFRNRAPLDDSGMPKDRFSAEMPDATLATLKIQPSEPRDSAVYFCASGLLATGLDTDTQYFGPGTRLTVL.

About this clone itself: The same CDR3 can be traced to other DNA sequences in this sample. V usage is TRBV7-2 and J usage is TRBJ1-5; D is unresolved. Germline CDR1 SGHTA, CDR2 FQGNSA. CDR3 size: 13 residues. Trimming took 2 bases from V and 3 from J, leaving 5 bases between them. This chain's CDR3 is CASSLSYNQPQHF. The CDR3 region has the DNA TGTGCCAGCAGCTTATCGTACAATCAGCCCCAGCATTTT. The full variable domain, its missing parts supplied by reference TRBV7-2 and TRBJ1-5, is GAGVSQSPSNKVTEKGKDVELRCDPISGHTALYWYRQSLGQGLEFLIYFQGNSAPDKSGLPSDRFSAERTGGSVSTLTIQRTQQEDSAVYLCASSLSYNQPQHFGDGTRLSIL.

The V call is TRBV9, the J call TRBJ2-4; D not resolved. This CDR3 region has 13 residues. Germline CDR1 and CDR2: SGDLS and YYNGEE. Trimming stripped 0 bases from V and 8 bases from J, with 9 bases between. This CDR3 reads CASSVGPADIQYF. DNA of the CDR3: TGTGCCAGCAGCGTAGGACCGGCGGACATTCAGTACTTC.

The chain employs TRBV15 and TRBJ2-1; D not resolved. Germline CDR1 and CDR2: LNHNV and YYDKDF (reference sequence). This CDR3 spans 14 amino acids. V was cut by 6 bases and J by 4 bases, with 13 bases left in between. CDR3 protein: CATRRPGSYNEQFF. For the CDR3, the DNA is TGTGCCACCAGACGTCCCGGCTCGTACAATGAGCAGTTCTTC. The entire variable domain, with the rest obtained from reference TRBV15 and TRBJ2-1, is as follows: DAMVIQNPRYQVTQFGKPVTLSCSQTLNHNVMYWYQQKSSQAPKLLFHYYDKDFNNEADTPDNFQSRRPNTSFCFLDIRSPGLGDTAMYLCATRRPGSYNEQFFGPGTRLTVL.

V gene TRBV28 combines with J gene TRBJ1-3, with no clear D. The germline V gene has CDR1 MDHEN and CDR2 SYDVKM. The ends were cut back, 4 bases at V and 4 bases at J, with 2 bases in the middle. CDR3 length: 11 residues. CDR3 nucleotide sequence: TGTGCCAGCAGTTGGGGAAACACCATATATTTT. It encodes CASSWGNTIYF.

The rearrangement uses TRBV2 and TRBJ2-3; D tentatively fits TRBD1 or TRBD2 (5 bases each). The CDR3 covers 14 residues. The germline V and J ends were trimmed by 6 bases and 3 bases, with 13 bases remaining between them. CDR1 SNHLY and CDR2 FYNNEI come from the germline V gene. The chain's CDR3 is CASSSGTRTDTQYF. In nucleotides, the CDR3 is TGTGCCAGCAGCTCCGGGACGCGGACAGATACGCAGTATTTT.

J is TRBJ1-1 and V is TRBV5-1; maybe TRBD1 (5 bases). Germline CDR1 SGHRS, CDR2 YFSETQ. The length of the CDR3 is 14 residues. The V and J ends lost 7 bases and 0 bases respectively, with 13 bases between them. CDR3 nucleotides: TGCGCCAGCTGGCAGGGCTCTTTGAACACTGAAGCTTTCTTT. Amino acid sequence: CASWQGSLNTEAFF.

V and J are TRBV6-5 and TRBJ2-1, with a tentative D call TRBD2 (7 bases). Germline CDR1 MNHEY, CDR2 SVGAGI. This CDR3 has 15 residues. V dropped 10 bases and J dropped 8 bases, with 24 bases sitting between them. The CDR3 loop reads CATLRGGGAIHEQFF. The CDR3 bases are TGTGCCACCCTACGGGGTGGGGGGGCCATCCATGAGCAGTTCTTC.

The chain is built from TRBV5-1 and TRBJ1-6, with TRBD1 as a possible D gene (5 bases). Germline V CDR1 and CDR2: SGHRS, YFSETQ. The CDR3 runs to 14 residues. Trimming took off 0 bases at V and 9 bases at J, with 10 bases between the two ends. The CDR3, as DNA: TGCGCCAGCAGCTTGGGAGACAGCCCTTCACCCCTCCACTTT. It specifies CASSLGDSPSPLHF.

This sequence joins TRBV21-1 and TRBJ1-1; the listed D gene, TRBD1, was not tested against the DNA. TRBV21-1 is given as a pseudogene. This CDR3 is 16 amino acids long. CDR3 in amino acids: CASNGVRDSENTEAFF. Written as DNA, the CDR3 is TGTGCCAGCAATGGGGTCAGGGATTCGGAGAACACTGAAGCTTTCTTT.